This entry concerns a single T cell receptor beta chain. Antigen: not known. The data belong to a study of T cell responses to AZD1222 COVID-19 vaccine. The overall study: Doses given second, at about 4 or about 12 weeks, were pooled. Study-wide findings and caveats: Spike-specific TCR breadth and depth went up after people got two AZD1222 doses. Donors were mostly white British, more females; clonal diversity possibly underestimated. Baseline antibody screening turned up just six or seven seropositive AZD1222 recipients.

This CDR3 is built from 17 residues. CDR1 WSHSY and CDR2 SAAADI come from the germline V gene. V lost 3 bases and J lost 4; bases outside the gene matches: 11. TCRdb keeps only in-frame clones here, not all; method: immunoSEQ multiplex PCR. Of 98,000 or so clones listed, about 89% are singletons. The chain is built from TRBV10-2 and TRBJ1-3, with 8 bases that match TRBD1. The sequence came from an adult in good health. Specimen: peripheral blood, collected on day 0 of AZD1222 vaccination. The CDR3 DNA reads TGCGCCAGCAGTGACATCCCCCGGACAGGGTCGGGAAACACCATATATTTT. It codes for CASSDIPRTGSGNTIYF.